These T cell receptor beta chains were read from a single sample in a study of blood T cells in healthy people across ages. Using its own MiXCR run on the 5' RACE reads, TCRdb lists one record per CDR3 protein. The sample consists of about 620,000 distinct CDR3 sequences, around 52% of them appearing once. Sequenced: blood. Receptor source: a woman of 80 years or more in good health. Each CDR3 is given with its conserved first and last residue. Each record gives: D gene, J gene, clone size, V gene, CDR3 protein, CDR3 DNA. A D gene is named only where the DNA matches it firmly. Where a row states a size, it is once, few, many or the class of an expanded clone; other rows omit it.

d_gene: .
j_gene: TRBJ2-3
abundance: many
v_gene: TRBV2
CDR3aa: CASSRLDTDTQYF
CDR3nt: TGTGCCAGCAGCCGACTTGACACAGATACGCAGTATTTT

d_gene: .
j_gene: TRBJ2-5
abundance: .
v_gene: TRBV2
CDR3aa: CASSEMGQTQYF
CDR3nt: TGTGCCAGCAGTGAAATGGGACAGACCCAGTACTTC

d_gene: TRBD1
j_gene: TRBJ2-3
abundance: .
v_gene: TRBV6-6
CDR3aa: CASSSATGSTDTQYF
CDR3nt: TGTGCCAGCAGTTCTGCGACAGGGAGCACAGATACGCAGTATTTT

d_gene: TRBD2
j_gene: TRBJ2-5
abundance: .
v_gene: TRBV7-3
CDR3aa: CASSLEAGGHETQYF
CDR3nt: TGTGCCAGCAGCTTAGAAGCGGGGGGGCATGAGACCCAGTACTTC

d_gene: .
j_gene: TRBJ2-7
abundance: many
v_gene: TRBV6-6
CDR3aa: CASSYSGGSSSYEQYF
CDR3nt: TGTGCCAGCAGTTACTCGGGGGGCTCTAGCTCCTACGAGCAGTACTTC

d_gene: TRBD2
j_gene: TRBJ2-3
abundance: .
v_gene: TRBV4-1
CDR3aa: CASSPVLPGGVEDTQYF
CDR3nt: TGCGCCAGCAGCCCCGTCTTACCGGGAGGGGTGGAAGATACGCAGTATTTT

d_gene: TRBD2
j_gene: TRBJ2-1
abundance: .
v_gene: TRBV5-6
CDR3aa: CASSRVAGVFSEQFF
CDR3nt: TGTGCCAGCAGCCGCGTAGCGGGAGTTTTTAGTGAGCAGTTCTTC

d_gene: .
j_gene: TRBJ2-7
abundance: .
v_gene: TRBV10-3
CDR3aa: CAISADTEYSYEQYF
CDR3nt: TGTGCCATCAGTGCTGATACGGAATACTCCTACGAGCAGTACTTC

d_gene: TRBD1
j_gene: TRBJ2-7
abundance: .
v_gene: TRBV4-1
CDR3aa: CASSHPGTDSSEQYF
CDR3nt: TGCGCCAGCAGCCATCCCGGGACAGACTCTTCGGAGCAGTACTTC

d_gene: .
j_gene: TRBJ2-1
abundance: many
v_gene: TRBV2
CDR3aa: CASSEDQGEQFF
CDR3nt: TGTGCCAGCAGTGAAGATCAGGGAGAGCAGTTCTTC

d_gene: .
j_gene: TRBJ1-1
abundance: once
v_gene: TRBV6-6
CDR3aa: CASKEPGTTEAFF
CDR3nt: TGTGCCAGCAAAGAACCTGGGACAACTGAAGCTTTCTTT

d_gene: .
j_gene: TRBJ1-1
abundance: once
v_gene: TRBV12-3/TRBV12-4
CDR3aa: CAWGAPDTEAFF
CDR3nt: TGTGCTTGGGGGGCACCGGACACTGAAGCTTTCTTT

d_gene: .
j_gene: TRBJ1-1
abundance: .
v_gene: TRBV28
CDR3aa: CASSQTVMGTEAFF
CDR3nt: TGTGCCAGCAGCCAGACAGTTATGGGTACTGAAGCTTTCTTT

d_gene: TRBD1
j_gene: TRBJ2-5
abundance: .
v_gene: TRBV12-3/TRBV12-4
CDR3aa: CASSSQGAFQETQYF
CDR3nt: TGTGCCAGCAGCTCACAGGGGGCCTTCCAAGAGACCCAGTACTTC

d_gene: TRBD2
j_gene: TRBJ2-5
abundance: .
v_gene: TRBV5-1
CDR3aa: CASSQQRGRKETQYF
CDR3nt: TGCGCCAGCAGCCAACAGCGGGGGAGAAAAGAGACCCAGTACTTC

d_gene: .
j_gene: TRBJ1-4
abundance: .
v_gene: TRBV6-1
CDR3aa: CASRAGDSEEKLFF
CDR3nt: TGTGCCAGCAGGGCGGGGGATTCGGAGGAAAAACTGTTTTTT

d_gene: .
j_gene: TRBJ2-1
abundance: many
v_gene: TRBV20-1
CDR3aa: CSAVPTKYPYNEQFF
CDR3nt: TGCAGTGCCGTACCTACAAAGTATCCCTACAATGAGCAGTTCTTC

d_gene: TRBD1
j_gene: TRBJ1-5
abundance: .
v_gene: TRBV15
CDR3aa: CATARDRENNQPQHF
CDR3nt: TGTGCCACGGCCCGGGACAGGGAAAACAATCAGCCCCAGCATTTT

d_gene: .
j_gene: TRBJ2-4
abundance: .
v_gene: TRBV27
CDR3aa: CASSWVVGTKNIQYF
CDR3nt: TGTGCCAGCAGCTGGGTGGTTGGGACCAAAAACATTCAGTACTTC

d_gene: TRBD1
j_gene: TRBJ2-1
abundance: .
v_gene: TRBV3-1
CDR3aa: CASSPNWETGGIYNEQFF
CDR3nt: TGTGCCAGCAGTCCCAATTGGGAGACAGGGGGCATCTACAATGAGCAGTTCTTC

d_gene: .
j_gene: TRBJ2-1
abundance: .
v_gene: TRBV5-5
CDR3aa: CASRTGTSMNEQFF
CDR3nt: TGTGCCAGCAGAACCGGGACTTCCATGAATGAGCAGTTCTTC

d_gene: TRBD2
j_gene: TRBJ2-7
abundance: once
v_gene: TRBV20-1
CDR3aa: CSASISGGTYEQYF
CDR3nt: TGCAGTGCTAGTATTAGCGGGGGGACCTACGAGCAGTACTTC

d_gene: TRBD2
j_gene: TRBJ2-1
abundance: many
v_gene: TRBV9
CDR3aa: CASSADPGLAAYNEQFF
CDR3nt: TGTGCCAGCAGCGCCGACCCGGGGCTAGCGGCCTACAATGAGCAGTTCTTC

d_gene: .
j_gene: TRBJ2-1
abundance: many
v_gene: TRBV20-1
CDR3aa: CSGGLETETTYNEQFF
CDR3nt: TGCAGTGGCGGATTGGAGACCGAGACCACCTACAATGAGCAGTTCTTC

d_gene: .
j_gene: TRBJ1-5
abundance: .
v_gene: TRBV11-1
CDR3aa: CASSTTGNQPQHF
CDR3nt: TGTGCCAGCAGCACGACAGGCAATCAGCCCCAGCATTTT

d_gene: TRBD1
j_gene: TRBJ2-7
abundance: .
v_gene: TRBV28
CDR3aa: CASNQGQGNNEQYF
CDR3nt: TGTGCCAGCAACCAGGGACAGGGGAACAACGAGCAGTACTTC

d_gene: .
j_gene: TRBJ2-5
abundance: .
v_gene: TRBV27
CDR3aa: CASSGGLTIGGTQYF
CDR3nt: TGTGCCAGCAGTGGGGGTTTGACCATCGGCGGGACCCAGTACTTC

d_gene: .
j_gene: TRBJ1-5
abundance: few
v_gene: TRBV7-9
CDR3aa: CASSLAIGTNNQPQHF
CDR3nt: TGTGCCAGCAGCTTAGCGATAGGCACCAACAATCAGCCCCAGCATTTT

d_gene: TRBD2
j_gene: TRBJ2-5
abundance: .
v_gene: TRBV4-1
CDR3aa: CASSQRTSGRGVEQYF
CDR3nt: TGCGCCAGCAGCCAAAGGACTAGCGGGAGGGGGGTTGAGCAGTACTTC

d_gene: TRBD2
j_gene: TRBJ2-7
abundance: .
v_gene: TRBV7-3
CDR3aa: CASSNSGARQEAQYF
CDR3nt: TGTGCCAGCAGCAATAGCGGGGCCAGACAAGAGGCCCAGTACTTC

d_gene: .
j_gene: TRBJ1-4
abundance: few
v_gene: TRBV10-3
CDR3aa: CAISASGAANEKLFF
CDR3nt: TGTGCCATCAGTGCTTCGGGTGCGGCTAATGAAAAACTGTTTTTT

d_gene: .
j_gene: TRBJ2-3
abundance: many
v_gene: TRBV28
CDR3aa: CASSLDGRYEDTQYF
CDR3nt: TGTGCCAGCAGCCTTGACGGGAGATACGAAGATACGCAGTATTTT

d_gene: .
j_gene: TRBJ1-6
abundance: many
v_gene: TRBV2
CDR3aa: CASSAGLFGSPLHF
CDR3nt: TGTGCCAGCAGTGCGGGGTTATTTGGGTCACCCCTCCACTTT

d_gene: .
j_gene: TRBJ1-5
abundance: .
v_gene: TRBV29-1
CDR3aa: CSVVGGAGQPQHF
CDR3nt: TGCAGCGTTGTTGGAGGGGCAGGGCAGCCCCAGCATTTT

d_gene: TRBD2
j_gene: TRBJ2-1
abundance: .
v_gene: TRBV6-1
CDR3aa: CASSSGGLAGNEQFF
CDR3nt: TGTGCCAGCAGTTCCGGGGGACTAGCGGGAAATGAGCAGTTCTTC

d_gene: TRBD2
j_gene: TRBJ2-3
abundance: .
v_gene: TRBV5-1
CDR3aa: CARRGGYADTQYF
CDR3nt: TGCGCCAGACGGGGGGGGTACGCAGATACGCAGTATTTT

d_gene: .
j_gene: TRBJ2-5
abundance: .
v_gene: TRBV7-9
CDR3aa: CASSLALGRHQETQYF
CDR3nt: TGTGCCAGCAGCTTAGCGCTTGGACGGCACCAAGAGACCCAGTACTTC

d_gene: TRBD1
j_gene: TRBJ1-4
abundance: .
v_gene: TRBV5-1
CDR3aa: CASSYDRDWNEKLFF
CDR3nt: TGCGCCAGCAGCTACGACAGGGATTGGAATGAAAAACTGTTTTTT

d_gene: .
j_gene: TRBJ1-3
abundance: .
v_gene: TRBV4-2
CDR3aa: CASNQRVLSGNTIYF
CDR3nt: TGTGCCAGCAACCAAAGGGTCCTCTCTGGAAACACCATATATTTT

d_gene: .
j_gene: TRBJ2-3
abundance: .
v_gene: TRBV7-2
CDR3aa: CASSLRQATDTPYF
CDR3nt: TGTGCCAGCAGCCTACGACAGGCCACAGATACGCCGTATTTT

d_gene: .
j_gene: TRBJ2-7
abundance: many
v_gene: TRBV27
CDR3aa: CASSLGPGQVNYEQYF
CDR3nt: TGTGCCAGCAGTTTAGGACCGGGACAAGTAAACTACGAGCAGTACTTC

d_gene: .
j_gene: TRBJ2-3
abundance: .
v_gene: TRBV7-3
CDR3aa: CASSPQGGITDTQYF
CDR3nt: TGTGCCAGCAGCCCCCAGGGGGGGATCACAGATACGCAGTATTTT

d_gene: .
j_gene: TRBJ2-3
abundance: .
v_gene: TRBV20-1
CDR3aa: CSATLQGGVGTDAQYF
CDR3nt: TGCAGTGCTACCCTGCAGGGGGGGGTCGGGACAGATGCGCAGTATTTT

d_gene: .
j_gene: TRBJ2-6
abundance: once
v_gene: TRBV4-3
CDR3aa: CASSQAGVTPSGANVLTF
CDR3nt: TGCGCCAGCAGCCAAGCCGGGGTAACTCCTTCTGGGGCCAACGTCCTGACTTTC

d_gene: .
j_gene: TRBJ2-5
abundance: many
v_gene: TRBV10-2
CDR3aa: CASSPGQAGGTQYF
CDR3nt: TGCGCCAGCAGTCCGGGGCAAGCCGGGGGGACCCAGTACTTC

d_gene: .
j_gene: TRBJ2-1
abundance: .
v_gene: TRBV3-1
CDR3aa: CASSQIGSSGCEQFF
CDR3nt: TGTGCCAGCAGCCAAATCGGAAGCTCTGGATGTGAGCAGTTCTTC

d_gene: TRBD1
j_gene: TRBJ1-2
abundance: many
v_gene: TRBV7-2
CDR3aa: CASSSDRFGYTF
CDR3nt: TGTGCCAGCAGCTCGGACAGGTTCGGCTACACCTTC

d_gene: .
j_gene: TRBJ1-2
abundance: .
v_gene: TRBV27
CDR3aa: CASSLRPSYGYTF
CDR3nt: TGTGCCAGCAGTCTAAGGCCAAGCTATGGCTACACCTTC